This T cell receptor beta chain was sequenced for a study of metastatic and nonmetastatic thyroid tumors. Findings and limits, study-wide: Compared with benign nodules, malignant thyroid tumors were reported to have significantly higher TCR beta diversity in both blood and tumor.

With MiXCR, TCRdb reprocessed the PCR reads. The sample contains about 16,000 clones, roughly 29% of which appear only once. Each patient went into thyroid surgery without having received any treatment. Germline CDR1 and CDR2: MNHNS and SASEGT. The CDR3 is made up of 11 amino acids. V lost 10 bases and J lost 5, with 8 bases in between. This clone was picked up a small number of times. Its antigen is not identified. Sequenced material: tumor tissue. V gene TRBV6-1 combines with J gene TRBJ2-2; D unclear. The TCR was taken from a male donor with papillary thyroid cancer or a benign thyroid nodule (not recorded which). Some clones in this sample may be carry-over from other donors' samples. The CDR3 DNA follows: TGTGCCACCCTGAGTACCGGGGAGCTGTTTTTT. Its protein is CATLSTGELFF.